This is a list of T cell receptor beta chains from one sample in a study of control samples from healthy donors and cancer patients. Sequencing used immunoSEQ multiplex PCR; TCRdb keeps in-frame clones, though not all of them. Of about 160,000 clones in the sample, about 94% were seen once. The sample consisted of PBMCs. The source is a man in his sixties with colorectal cancer. Each CDR3 is given with its conserved first and last residue. Each record gives: D gene, J gene, V gene, clone size, CDR3 DNA, CDR3 protein. The D gene is left open where the match is weak. Part of the rows lack a size; the others show once, few, many or a class for expanded clones.

>-|TRBJ2-7|TRBV15|-
TGTGCCACCAGCAGAGATCCCGGGACATCCTACGAGCAGTACTTC
CATSRDPGTSYEQYF
>-|TRBJ1-1|TRBV18|-
TGTGCCAGCTCCAATACAGAGGACACTGAAGCTTTCTTT
CASSNTEDTEAFF
>TRBD1|TRBJ2-4|TRBV2|-
TGTGCCAGCGACAGGGGGCCGTCGGGAACCAAAAACATTCAGTACTTC
CASDRGPSGTKNIQYF
>-|TRBJ2-3|TRBV10-3|-
TGTGCCATCAGCGAAATGAGGGGAGATACGCAGTATTTT
CAISEMRGDTQYF
>-|TRBJ2-7|TRBV6-5|-
TGTGCCAGCAGTTACTCGATAGGGGCCGGGTACGAGCAGTACTTC
CASSYSIGAGYEQYF
>TRBD1|TRBJ2-7|TRBV4-1|-
TGCGCCAGCAGCCCGGACAGGGGGTTTAACTACGAGCAGTACTTC
CASSPDRGFNYEQYF
>TRBD1|TRBJ1-2|TRBV7-9|-
TGTGCCAGCAGCTCTTCGGACAGGAGCTATGGCTACACCTTC
CASSSSDRSYGYTF
>TRBD1|TRBJ1-5|TRBV5-8|-
TGTGCCAGCAGCATCCGGGACAGGGGCGATTATAGCAATCAGCCCCAGCATTTT
CASSIRDRGDYSNQPQHF
>-|TRBJ1-2|TRBV5-1|-
TGCGCCAGCAGCTTGGCGGCAGGCAGCCTCTATGGCTACACCTTC
CASSLAAGSLYGYTF
>TRBD2|TRBJ2-3|TRBV7-2|-
TGTGCCAGCAGCAGGCGGGGGGGCGGGCCAGATACGCAGTATTTT
CASSRRGGGPDTQYF
>TRBD1|TRBJ2-5|TRBV4-1|-
TGCGCCAGCAGTCCAGCCGCGCAGGGGGCGGGGGAGACCCAGTACTTC
CASSPAAQGAGETQYF
>-|TRBJ2-7|TRBV29-1|-
TGCAGCATCCGGGACTTCGATACCTACGAGCAGTACTTC
CSIRDFDTYEQYF
>TRBD1|TRBJ2-7|TRBV6-6|-
TGTGCCAGCAGTCGCACAGGGGGGGAGCAGTACTTC
CASSRTGGEQYF
>-|TRBJ2-2|TRBV3-1/TRBV3-2|-
TGTGCCAGCAGCCCGAGGGACCTGGAGGACGGGGAGCTGTTTTTT
CASSPRDLEDGELFF
>-|TRBJ2-1|TRBV6-5|-
TGTGCCAGCAGGGAGGACAAGAGCTCCTACAATGAGCAGTTCTTC
CASREDKSSYNEQFF
>-|TRBJ1-1|TRBV19|-
TGTGCCAGTAGTACAGACAGTAACACTGAAGCTTTCTTT
CASSTDSNTEAFF
>TRBD1|TRBJ1-2|TRBV10-3|-
TGTGCCATCAGTGACCGACAGGGGGCGGGTGGCTACACCTTC
CAISDRQGAGGYTF
>TRBD2|TRBJ2-3|TRBV27|-
TGTGCCAGCAGTTTTAGCGGGGGGGCCCCCTTTTCTAGCACAGATACGCAGTATTTT
CASSFSGGAPFSSTDTQYF
>-|TRBJ2-7|TRBV6-4|-
TGTGCCAGCAGTGGGGTTCTCAGGAATTACTACGAGCAGTACTTC
CASSGVLRNYYEQYF
>-|TRBJ1-3|TRBV29-1|-
TGCAGCGTCCCGGGGCCCGGAAACACCATATATTTT
CSVPGPGNTIYF
>-|TRBJ2-2|TRBV14|-
TGTGCCAGCAGCCAATTCCTTACGACCGGGGAGCTGTTTTTT
CASSQFLTTGELFF
>TRBD2|TRBJ2-7|TRBV6-5|-
TGTGCCAGCAGTTTACTAGCGGGGGGCTCCGAGCAGTACTTC
CASSLLAGGSEQYF
>-|TRBJ2-6|TRBV19|-
TGTGCCAGTAGTATGGCGGAAGGGGCCAACGTCCTGACTTTC
CASSMAEGANVLTF
>TRBD1|TRBJ2-3|TRBV24-1|-
TGTGCCACCAGTGACGCCGGACAGGGGGCAGATACGCAGTATTTT
CATSDAGQGADTQYF
>-|TRBJ1-5|TRBV19|-
TGTGCCAGTAGTCCATCCCGCGGGACGGTCAATCAGCCCCAGCATTTT
CASSPSRGTVNQPQHF
>TRBD1|TRBJ1-2|TRBV11-2|-
TGTGCCAGCAGCCCAACGGGACAGTCCGAGGGCTACACCTTC
CASSPTGQSEGYTF
>TRBD1|TRBJ1-2|TRBV6-5|-
TGTGCCAGCAGTTCTCCCGGGACAGGAATCTATGGCTACACCTTC
CASSSPGTGIYGYTF
>-|TRBJ1-1|TRBV28|-
TGTGCCAGCAGTTTGATCGTTACGGGACACCTTGAAGCTTTCTTT
CASSLIVTGHLEAFF
>TRBD2|TRBJ2-2|TRBV9|-
TGTGCCAGCAGCGTAGAAGCGGGGGGCCCCGGGGAGCTGTTTTTT
CASSVEAGGPGELFF
>-|TRBJ2-3|TRBV5-4|-
TGTGCCAGCAGCTTGGAGGTGGGGGGCACCACAGATACGCAGTATTTT
CASSLEVGGTTDTQYF
>-|TRBJ1-1|TRBV19|-
TGTGCCAGTAGTATAGGGACAGCGAGAATGAACACTGAAGCTTTCTTT
CASSIGTARMNTEAFF
>-|TRBJ1-5|TRBV6-6|-
TGTGCCAGCAGTTACCCGGAAGGTTTCAATCAGCCCCAGCATTTT
CASSYPEGFNQPQHF
>-|TRBJ1-5|TRBV10-3|-
TGTGCCACAGGAATGGATAGCAATCAGCCCCAGCATTTT
CATGMDSNQPQHF
>-|TRBJ2-2|TRBV7-2|-
TGTGCCAGCAGCGCCTACAGGGAATCGGGGGAGCTGTTTTTT
CASSAYRESGELFF
>-|TRBJ1-2|TRBV2|-
TGTGCCAGCAGTGAAGAATTGGGGGGGGTCTATGGCTACACCTTC
CASSEELGGVYGYTF
>-|TRBJ2-5|TRBV24-1|-
TGTGCCACCAGTGAGGCAGGGCGAGAGACCCAGTACTTC
CATSEAGRETQYF
>-|TRBJ2-3|TRBV19|-
TGTGCCAGTAGTATCCTCACTTTCGGCGGCACAGATACGCAGTATTTT
CASSILTFGGTDTQYF
>TRBD1|TRBJ2-5|TRBV5-5|-
TGTGCCAGCAGCCTTTGGGACAGGGTAAATAAAGAGACCCAGTACTTC
CASSLWDRVNKETQYF
>TRBD1|TRBJ1-6|TRBV19|-
TGTGCCAGTAGACCTACAGGGGGGCATTCACCCCTCCACTTT
CASRPTGGHSPLHF
>-|TRBJ1-5|TRBV10-3|-
TGTGCCATCGGATATAGCAATCAGCCCCAGCATTTT
CAIGYSNQPQHF
>-|TRBJ1-4|TRBV9|-
-
CASSADNFGDEKLFF
>TRBD1|TRBJ1-5|TRBV6-5|-
TGTGCCACACAGGGGAGCAATCAGCCCCAGCATTTT
CATQGSNQPQHF
>-|TRBJ1-1|TRBV27|-
TGTGCCAGCAGTTCTGGCAGTGAAGCTTTCTTT
CASSSGSEAFF
>TRBD1|TRBJ2-3|TRBV7-2|-
TGTGCCAGCAGCTCGGGCGGACAGGGGAGGTTAGATACGCAGTATTTT
CASSSGGQGRLDTQYF
>-|TRBJ2-3|TRBV4-1|-
TGCGCCAGCAGCCTCTCCTTCACAGATACGCAGTATTTT
CASSLSFTDTQYF
>-|TRBJ2-2|TRBV10-2|-
TGCGCCAGCAGACTAAAGAATTCGAACACCGGGGAGCTGTTTTTT
CASRLKNSNTGELFF
>-|TRBJ2-2|TRBV10-3|once
TGTGCCATCGGGGAGGGGGCCCGAGGGACCGGGGAGCTGTTTTTT
CAIGEGARGTGELFF
>TRBD1|TRBJ1-2|TRBV5-1|once
TGCGCCAGCAGCTTGTCGACAGGGGGCGATGGCTACACCTTC
CASSLSTGGDGYTF
>-|TRBJ2-1|TRBV7-9|-
TGTGCCAGCAGCTTAGGGCAGGGGACCTACAATGAGCAGTTCTTC
CASSLGQGTYNEQFF
>-|TRBJ2-7|TRBV6-5|-
TGTGCCAGCGTGGCTGGGTCCAGCAAGACCTACGAGCAGTACTTC
CASVAGSSKTYEQYF
>TRBD1|TRBJ2-1|TRBV25-1|-
TGTGCCAGCAGTGACTCAGGGGGCCCCTACAATGAGCAGTTCTTC
CASSDSGGPYNEQFF
>TRBD1|TRBJ2-1|TRBV4-3|-
TGCGCCAGCAGCCAAGATGTCCGGACAGGGGTTTACAATGAGCAGTTCTTC
CASSQDVRTGVYNEQFF
>TRBD1|TRBJ1-2|TRBV30|-
TGTGCCTGGAGTAGGACAGGGATGGATGGCTACACCTTC
CAWSRTGMDGYTF
>-|TRBJ1-5|TRBV7-2|-
TGTGCCAGCAGCTTAGTTGGTGATAGCAATCAGCCCCAGCATTTT
CASSLVGDSNQPQHF
>-|TRBJ2-7|TRBV7-2|-
TGTGCCAGCAGCTTAGCGCGGGGCCACGAGCAGTACTTC
CASSLARGHEQYF
>-|TRBJ1-6|TRBV27|-
TGTGCCAGCAGTTTCGGAGACATTAATTCACCCCTCCACTTT
CASSFGDINSPLHF
>-|TRBJ2-3|TRBV6-5|-
TGTGCCAGCAGCCTGACAGACTATACGCAGTATTTT
CASSLTDYTQYF
>-|TRBJ2-7|TRBV19|-
TGTGCCAGTAGTATGACATCTAGTGGGTCCTACGAGCAGTACTTC
CASSMTSSGSYEQYF